The sequence of this T cell receptor (beta chain) was determined in a study of CD8 T cells in ankylosing spondylitis (dated by TCRdb to 2016 to 2017). Context from the whole study: The study set out to find disease-linked TCR variants by profiling T cell receptor beta repertoires in ankylosing spondylitis patients and healthy donors. In total, the full study cohort was made up of roughly 110 healthy donors and about two dozen ankylosing spondylitis patients. Peripheral blood was sampled, and synovial fluid was additionally collected from ankylosing spondylitis patients.

General findings and caveats noted by the study authors: In peripheral blood, the disease-linked clones were found at relatively low frequencies and had a CD8+ phenotype. According to the report, matched synovial fluid samples from ankylosing spondylitis patients were significantly enriched for the disease-linked clones. Some motif variants had previously been reported in the synovial fluid and blood of reactive arthritis patients, which suggests shared mechanisms of disease initiation. Blood from ankylosing spondylitis patients appeared to be characterized by a TCR beta motif made up of seven or eight highly homologous amino acid variants.

The sample was run on an Illumina HiSeq 2500. TCR beta libraries were prepared by quantitative 5'-RACE with molecular barcodes. As for the original processing: A new computational method based on a probabilistic model of VDJ rearrangement was used to identify disease-linked TCR variants. TCRdb reran the public reads through fastp at Q25 and MiXCR, keeping productive beta chains. Rows with one shared CDR3 protein collapse into an entry with the most common genes and DNA. The V and J calls and clone size come from TCRdb's table, not from the authors' own analysis. The sample data list roughly 440,000 distinct CDR3 sequences, and over 15% of these were observed just once. Under 1.2% of the sample rests with the top ten. This clonotype came up a few times. Its binding antigen is unknown. Per-base quality was not reported, and no clone a single base away is much larger than it. The junction shows trimming of 0 bases on V and 9 bases on J, plus 3 bases between the germline ends. Reading the germline V gene gives CDR1 SGHTA and CDR2 FQGNSA. Spanning cysteine to phenylalanine, the CDR3 consists of 11 amino acids. Only CDR3 DNA remains: 33 bases, in frame from the first base.

Material for sequencing was blood, either unsorted or a sorted T cell fraction (not recorded which). The chain links TRBV7-2 with TRBJ2-1, with no reliable assignment of the D segment. The origin of this receptor is a male donor with ankylosing spondylitis. The base sequence is TGTGCCAGCAGCTTAGCTTTTGAGCAGTTCTTC. This encodes CASSLAFEQFF.